A single TCR beta chain is shown here with its context. The data stem from a study of spatial heterogeneity in lung cancer. Across the study: Alpha-chain sequences were consistently detected in smaller numbers than beta-chain sequences.

The time point here: sample taken at primary tumor resection. A total of roughly 72 untreated early-stage non-small cell lung cancer patients served as donors. No cell sorting; template was whole RNA from tumor, lung tissue or PBMC. CDR1 and CDR2 (germline): ENHRY, SYGVKD. The CDR3 totals 14 residues. With V trimmed by 6 bases and J by 8 bases, 5 bases remained unmatched. Single TCR cDNA molecules each had their own unique molecular identifier. TCRdb ran MiXCR on the 5' RACE reads and lists one entry per CDR3 protein. The sample has about 48,000 distinct CDR3 sequences, 5.3% seen once. The TCR sequence derives from a male donor with early-stage non-small cell lung cancer. The starting material was PBMCs, obtained at surgery. The V and J genes are TRBV10-3 and TRBJ2-1, with 12 bases identical to TRBD1. CDR3 sequence (DNA): TGTGCCATCAGGCCGGGACAGGGGGCTGATGAGCAGTTCTTC. Its protein is CAIRPGQGADEQFF.